These T cell receptor beta chains were read from a single sample in a study of vaccination effects on CD4 cells after COVID-19. For these TCRs, the target antigens are not known. Here immunoSEQ multiplex PCR was the method, and the copy in TCRdb shows in-frame clones only, minus some. Found here are some 28,000 clones, around 72% of them singletons; the top ten hold around 30%. This material consisted of CD4+ T cells from PBMCs cultured with SARS-CoV-2 spike peptides, taken before COVID-19 vaccination. The receptor source for this set is a human donor who received a COVID-19 vaccine. CDR3s include the opening cysteine and the closing phenylalanine or tryptophan. A D gene is named only where the DNA matches it firmly. Clone sizes are given selectively: once, few, many, or a class where the clone is expanded.

clone_size: few
v_call: TRBV6-6
j_call: TRBJ1-1
d_call: NA
cdr3_nt: TGTGCCAGCACTGCGACAGGAGTGAACACTGAAGCTTTCTTT
cdr3_aa: CASTATGVNTEAFF

clone_size: few
v_call: TRBV27
j_call: TRBJ2-7
d_call: NA
cdr3_nt: TGTGCCAGCAGTTACCGCCGGGACACCTCCTACGAGCAGTACTTC
cdr3_aa: CASSYRRDTSYEQYF

clone_size: few
v_call: TRBV7-2
j_call: TRBJ2-7
d_call: TRBD1
cdr3_nt: TGTGCCAGCAGTCTGACAGGGGAGTACGAGCAGTACTTC
cdr3_aa: CASSLTGEYEQYF

clone_size: once
v_call: TRBV6-4
j_call: TRBJ1-6
d_call: NA
cdr3_nt: TGTGCCAGCAGCGTAGGAAGGTTCAATTCACCCCTCCACTTT
cdr3_aa: CASSVGRFNSPLHF

clone_size: NA
v_call: TRBV10-3
j_call: TRBJ2-7
d_call: TRBD2
cdr3_nt: TGTGCCATCAGTGAGGGGACTAGATGGGCCGAGCAGTACTTC
cdr3_aa: CAISEGTRWAEQYF

clone_size: NA
v_call: TRBV19
j_call: TRBJ2-7
d_call: NA
cdr3_nt: TGTGCCAGTAGTATTATGGGGGACGAGCAGTACTTC
cdr3_aa: CASSIMGDEQYF

clone_size: NA
v_call: TRBV4-1
j_call: TRBJ1-3
d_call: NA
cdr3_nt: TGCGCCAGCAGGTCCCTAGGGATCTCTGGAAACACCATATATTTT
cdr3_aa: CASRSLGISGNTIYF

clone_size: few
v_call: TRBV24-1
j_call: TRBJ2-2
d_call: TRBD2
cdr3_nt: TGTGCCACCAGTGATCCGGGACTACCGGCGAACACCGGGGAGCTGTTTTTT
cdr3_aa: CATSDPGLPANTGELFF

clone_size: NA
v_call: TRBV27
j_call: TRBJ2-7
d_call: TRBD1
cdr3_nt: TGTGCCAGCAGTCCCCATTGGACAGGTGGTGCCTACGAGCAGTACTTC
cdr3_aa: CASSPHWTGGAYEQYF

clone_size: NA
v_call: TRBV29-1
j_call: TRBJ2-5
d_call: TRBD1
cdr3_nt: TGCAGCGCTCGGGACAGTTGGGAGACCCAGTACTTC
cdr3_aa: CSARDSWETQYF

clone_size: NA
v_call: TRBV11-1
j_call: TRBJ2-2
d_call: NA
cdr3_nt: TGTGCCAGCAGCTTCGGAAGGGAGCTGTTTTTT
cdr3_aa: CASSFGRELFF

clone_size: NA
v_call: TRBV9
j_call: TRBJ1-2
d_call: NA
cdr3_nt: TGTGCCAGCAGCGCTTTAGGCTATGGCTACACCTTC
cdr3_aa: CASSALGYGYTF

clone_size: NA
v_call: TRBV7-9
j_call: TRBJ1-1
d_call: NA
cdr3_nt: TGTGCCAGCAGCTTAGGGGTGGGGAGGGGGACTGAAGCTTTCTTT
cdr3_aa: CASSLGVGRGTEAFF

clone_size: NA
v_call: TRBV7-8
j_call: TRBJ1-2
d_call: NA
cdr3_nt: TGTGCCAGCGGACGGGTGAACTATGGCTACACCTTC
cdr3_aa: CASGRVNYGYTF

clone_size: NA
v_call: TRBV2
j_call: TRBJ1-1
d_call: NA
cdr3_nt: TGTGCCAGCAGTAAAACGACGGCCCGCGGCACTGAAGCTTTCTTT
cdr3_aa: CASSKTTARGTEAFF